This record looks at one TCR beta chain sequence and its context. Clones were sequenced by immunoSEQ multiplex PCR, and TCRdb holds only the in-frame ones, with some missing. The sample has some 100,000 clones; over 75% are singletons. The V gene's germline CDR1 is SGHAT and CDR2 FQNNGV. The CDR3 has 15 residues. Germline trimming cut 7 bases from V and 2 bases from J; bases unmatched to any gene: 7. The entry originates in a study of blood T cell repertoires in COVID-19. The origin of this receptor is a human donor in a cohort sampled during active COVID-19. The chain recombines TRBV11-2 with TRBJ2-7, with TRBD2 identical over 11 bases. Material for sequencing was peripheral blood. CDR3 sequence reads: CASTQRLAGTYEQYF. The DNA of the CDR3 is TGTGCCAGCACCCAAAGACTAGCGGGGACCTACGAGCAGTACTTC.